This T cell receptor beta chain originates from a study of blood T cell repertoires in COVID-19. The V gene's germline CDR1 is SSHAT and CDR2 FNYEAQ (reference sequence). The CDR3 sequence is 14 residues long. Trimming took off 4 bases at V and 5 bases at J, with 11 bases between the two ends. Repertoires were generated with immunoSEQ multiplex PCR, while TCRdb's copy carries only in-frame clones and drops some. The repertoire holds roughly 76,000 clones, with roughly 84% as singletons. Source material: peripheral blood. The chain has TRBV7-7 and TRBJ2-2, with TRBD2 as a possible D gene (5 bases). The TCR comes from a woman aged 80 or older with active or convalescent COVID-19. The CDR3 DNA reads TGTGCCAGCAGCTCCCCCGGGGAGACCGGGGAGCTGTTTTTT. It specifies CASSSPGETGELFF. The full variable domain, with the rest looked up from reference TRBV7-7 and TRBJ2-2, is GAGVSQSPRYKVTKRGQDVTLRCDPISSHATLYWYQQALGQGPEFLTYFNYEAQPDKSGLPSDRFSAERPEGSISTLTIQRTEQRDSAMYRCASSSPGETGELFFGEGSRLTVL.